The present T cell receptor beta chain was sequenced within a study of blood T cell repertoires in COVID-19. Across the study: Acute and convalescent COVID-19 specimens originated in the United States, Italy and Spain. Sources were T cells, B-cell-depleted T cells, or PBMCs; the material itself was cDNA or gDNA.

Generated by immunoSEQ multiplex PCR, the TCRdb table keeps only in-frame clones and is missing some. The sample consists of 100,000 to 120,000 clones, around 81% of them appearing once. This CDR3 is 14 amino acids long. Trimming stripped 0 bases from V and 3 bases from J, with 7 bases between. Germline loops: CDR1 SGHRS, CDR2 YFSETQ. The sample comprised peripheral blood. The source is a man older than 75 with acute or convalescent COVID-19. The chain joins TRBV5-1 to TRBJ2-1; D remains unclear. CDR3 in amino acids: CASSLEPVYNEQFF. CDR3 nucleotides: TGCGCCAGCAGCTTGGAGCCCGTCTACAATGAGCAGTTCTTC.